This T cell receptor beta chain was recovered during a study of blood T cell repertoires in COVID-19. Across the whole study: Sites in the United States, Italy and Spain provided acute and convalescent COVID-19 samples.

Germline V gene sequence: CDR1 SGHTA, CDR2 FQGTGA. There are 16 residues in the CDR3. V was pared by 2 bases and J by 5 bases, with 6 bases of the junction left unmatched. Per the authors' pipeline: Reference gene primer amplification in the assay estimated nucleated cell counts. The assay was immunoSEQ multiplex PCR, and TCRdb's table has in-frame clones only and misses some. That table gives V, J and clone size, and the DNA gave D and trimming. Of over 120,000 clones listed, just under 85% were seen once; the top ten hold around 3%. This clonotype originated in a woman aged 80 or over with acute or convalescent COVID-19. Sequencing used peripheral blood. J is TRBJ2-1 and V is TRBV7-3, with TRBD2 matching over 10 bases. CDR3 sequence (DNA): TGTGCCAGCAGCTTATACGGGCTAGCGGGGGACAATGAGCAGTTCTTC. This sequence encodes CASSLYGLAGDNEQFF. Variable domain in full (rest from reference TRBV7-3 and TRBJ2-1): GAGVSQTPSNKVTEKGKYVELRCDPISGHTALYWYRQSLGQGPEFLIYFQGTGAADDSGLPNDRFFAVRPEGSVSTLKIQRTERGDSAVYLCASSLYGLAGDNEQFFGPGTRLTVL.